Presented here are 6 T cell receptor beta chains from one specimen sequenced in a study of blood T cell repertoires in COVID-19. The assay was immunoSEQ multiplex PCR, and TCRdb's table has in-frame clones only and misses some. The table shows around 200,000 clones, with 89% occurring only once. The sample consisted of peripheral blood. The source of these receptors is a man aged 40-50 years with acute or convalescent COVID-19.

This clone was picked up one time. The gene calls are TRBV28 and TRBJ1-1; 9 nucleotides align to TRBD1. CDR3 length equals 14 residues. After removal of 4 bases from V and 2 bases from J, the junction contained 2 bases not matched to a gene. CDR1 and CDR2 from the germline V gene are MDHEN and SYDVKM. Written as DNA, the CDR3 is TGTGCCAGCAGTTCGGGACAGGGAAACACTGAAGCTTTCTTT. Its translation: CASSSGQGNTEAFF.

J is TRBJ2-7 and V is TRBV7-8; a weak D match, TRBD2 (5 bases). Trimming removed 4 bases at V and 3 bases at J, with 16 bases between. The CDR3 has 15 amino acids. Germline loops: CDR1 SGHVS, CDR2 FQNEAQ. This CDR3 is CASSSRPRGDYEQYF. The CDR3 nucleotides read TGTGCCAGCAGCTCCCGGCCCCGGGGTGACTACGAGCAGTACTTC.

J is TRBJ1-5 and V is TRBV12-5; D remains ambiguous. CDR1 and CDR2 from the germline V gene are LGHNT and FRNRAP. The germline V and J ends were trimmed by 4 bases and 5 bases, with 9 bases remaining between them. The CDR3 sequence is 13 residues long. CDR3 DNA sequence: TGTGCTAGTGGTTGGCAGGTGGATCAGCCCCAGCATTTT. As protein: CASGWQVDQPQHF.

V is TRBV7-2 and J is TRBJ1-2, with D perhaps TRBD1 (5 bases). The length of the CDR3 is 15 residues. V was trimmed by 5 bases and J by 7 bases, leaving 20 bases between them. Germline V gives CDR1 SGHTA, CDR2 FQGNSA. The CDR3 DNA is TGTGCCAGCAGCCCTCTCCCGGGGGAAGAGAGTGGCTACACCTTC. Protein product: CASSPLPGEESGYTF.

J is TRBJ1-6 and V is TRBV5-5, with a possible D match to TRBD1 (5 bases). This CDR3 region has 15 residues. Trimming shortened V by 0 bases and J by 8 bases, and 12 bases separated the two germline ends. Germline CDR1 reads SGHKS; CDR2 reads YYEKEE (reference sequence). Here the CDR3 DNA reads TGTGCCAGCAGCTTGGCGACGGGGGATTATTCACCCCTCCACTTT. As protein: CASSLATGDYSPLHF.

This clone occurred once. The chain is built from TRBV6-2 or TRBV6-3 and TRBJ2-7, with 8 bases that match TRBD1. The V segment lost 5 bases and the J segment 4 bases; nucleotides outside the gene matches: 4. This CDR3 comprises 13 residues. Germline CDR1 is MNHEY and CDR2 is SVGEGT. CDR3 region: CASSSGTGYEQYF. In nucleotides, the CDR3 is TGTGCCAGCAGTAGTGGGACAGGATACGAGCAGTACTTC.